These 30 T cell receptor beta chains were sequenced from one sample in a study of shared clonotypes between healthy human individuals. Libraries were prepared by immunoSEQ multiplex PCR; TCRdb keeps only in-frame clonotypes and omits some of them. The sample gives roughly 2.2 million clones, approximately 93% of which show up once; approximately 0.4% is in the top ten. Sequencing was carried out using naive CD4+ T cells from PBMCs. Described subset: CD45RA+ positively selected. The receptors shown here come from a man between 18 and 29 years old in good health. Some clones in this sample may be carry-over from other donors' samples.

The rearrangement links TRBV18 to TRBJ1-3, with 7 bases that match TRBD1. J was trimmed by 3 bases and V by 6 bases; bases with no gene match: 8. This CDR3 comprises 15 residues. CDR1 is KGHSH and CDR2 is LQKENI in the germline V gene. CDR3 sequence reads: CASSPRTGLGNTIYF. The CDR3 nucleotides are TGTGCCAGCTCTCCGAGGACAGGCCTTGGAAACACCATATATTTT.

J is TRBJ2-3 and V is TRBV7-2; D gene uncertain. This CDR3 comprises 12 residues. V was clipped by 3 bases and J by 4 bases, with 5 bases between them. CDR1 is SGHTA, CDR2 FQGNSA, per germline. The CDR3 is CASSFGPDTQYF. The CDR3 DNA is TGTGCCAGCAGCTTTGGGCCAGATACGCAGTATTTT. Combining the CDR3 with reference TRBV7-2 and TRBJ2-3 gives the whole variable domain GAGVSQSPSNKVTEKGKDVELRCDPISGHTALYWYRQSLGQGLEFLIYFQGNSAPDKSGLPSDRFSAERTGGSVSTLTIQRTQQEDSAVYLCASSFGPDTQYFGPGTRLTVL.

A few counts support this clone. This chain links TRBV4-1 with TRBJ1-5; TRBD1 matches at 11 bases. Germline V CDR1 and CDR2: MGHRA, YSYEKL. This CDR3 region has 17 residues. The V and J ends lost 4 bases and 1 base, in that order; junction bases with no gene match: 6. CDR3 protein: CASSLRDRGESNQPQHF. The DNA for the CDR3 is TGCGCCAGCAGCCTCCGGGACAGGGGGGAGAGCAATCAGCCCCAGCATTTT.

This sequence joins TRBV28 and TRBJ2-3, with D tentatively TRBD2 (5 bases). V lost 6 bases and J lost 4, with 5 bases in between. From germline, CDR1 is MDHEN and CDR2 SYDVKM. The CDR3 is 11 residues long. This CDR3 is CASRDSDTQYF. CDR3 nucleotides: TGTGCCAGCAGGGACTCAGATACGCAGTATTTT.

The rearrangement links TRBV2 to TRBJ2-1; tentative D call: TRBD2 (6 bases). CDR1 and CDR2 from the germline V gene are SNHLY and FYNNEI. The ends were cut back, 7 bases at V and 2 bases at J, with 12 bases in the middle. The CDR3 consists of 14 residues. Written as DNA, the CDR3 is TGTGCCAGCACACGGACTACTACCTACAATGAGCAGTTCTTC. Translated, it gives CASTRTTTYNEQFF.

The chain uses TRBV25-1 and TRBJ1-3; D unresolved. The V gene's germline CDR1 is MGHDK and CDR2 SYGVNS. V was shortened by 10 bases and J by 1 base, with 14 bases between the two germline ends. CDR3 length equals 14 residues. For the CDR3, the DNA is TGTGCCACCGCAAACGGGAGATCTGGAAACACCATATATTTT. Translation: CATANGRSGNTIYF.

The V gene is TRBV13, the J gene TRBJ2-3; D uncertain. CDR3 length: 14 residues. V was pared by 8 bases and J by 2 bases, with 14 bases between. CDR1 and CDR2 (germline): PRHDT, FYEKMQ (reference sequence). In DNA form, the CDR3 reads TGTGCCAGCTGTCGCGGCAGCAACACAGATACGCAGTATTTT. Translation: CASCRGSNTDTQYF.

The J gene is TRBJ1-6, the V gene TRBV29-1; D unclear. Between the trimmed V and J ends, which lost 5 bases and 6 bases, there was a span of 11 bases. The CDR3 covers 13 residues. Germline CDR1 is SQVTM and CDR2 is ANQGSEA. CDR3 bases: TGCAGCGTTAGGAGGGAGCTTAATTCACCCCTCCACTTT. Protein product: CSVRRELNSPLHF.

This sequence joins TRBV11-2 and TRBJ2-5, with unresolved D. The CDR3 is made up of 15 amino acids. V was pared by 4 bases and J by 5 bases, with 17 bases between. The germline V gene encodes CDR1 SGHAT and CDR2 FQNNGV. The CDR3 loop reads CASSSGSPGSETQYF. As DNA, the CDR3 is TGTGCCAGCAGCTCTGGGTCCCCAGGAAGTGAGACCCAGTACTTC. Full variable domain (missing parts from reference TRBV11-2 and TRBJ2-5): EAGVAQSPRYKIIEKRQSVAFWCNPISGHATLYWYQQILGQGPKLLIQFQNNGVVDDSQLPKDRFSAERLKGVDSTLKIQPAKLEDSAVYLCASSSGSPGSETQYFGPGTRLLVL.

In regard to this clone: Other DNA sequences in the sample encode the same CDR3. J is TRBJ1-2 and V is TRBV28; D remains unclear. This CDR3 comprises 14 residues. The ends were cut back, 5 bases at V and 1 base at J, with 11 bases in the middle. Germline values: CDR1 MDHEN, CDR2 SYDVKM. The CDR3 loop reads CASSLRELNYGYTF. The CDR3 DNA is TGTGCCAGCAGTCTCCGGGAGCTTAACTATGGCTACACCTTC.

The genes are TRBV29-1 and TRBJ1-6; 10 nucleotides match TRBD1. Germline CDR1 reads SQVTM; CDR2 reads ANQGSEA. The length of the CDR3 is 13 residues. V shed 6 bases, J shed 9 bases, and the junction held 5 bases outside the gene matches. The CDR3 loop is CSVGQGVGSPLHF. The CDR3 DNA follows: TGCAGCGTCGGACAGGGGGTGGGTTCACCCCTCCACTTT.

CDR3 DNA: TGCAGCGTTGATAAGGAGAGGTGGGGTGGCTATGGCTACACCTTC. Translating it yields CSVDKERWGGYGYTF. V and J are TRBV29-1 and TRBJ1-2, with D hard to call. The CDR3 consists of 15 residues. The V gene lost 3 bases and the J gene lost 4 bases, with 18 bases spanning the gap. Per the germline V gene, CDR1 is SQVTM and CDR2 is ANQGSEA.

The J gene is TRBJ2-3, the V gene TRBV28; the D gene is possibly TRBD2 (6 bases). V lost 4 bases, J lost 2 bases, and 16 bases lay in between. The V gene's germline CDR1 is MDHEN and CDR2 SYDVKM. This CDR3 comprises 16 residues. The CDR3 region is CASSSSAAGTTDTQYF. The DNA for the CDR3 is TGTGCCAGCAGTTCTTCAGCGGCGGGGACCACAGATACGCAGTATTTT.

J is TRBJ1-1 and V is TRBV2, with D possibly TRBD1 on 6 matching bases. V lost 6 bases and J 7 bases, leaving 15 bases between the germline ends. CDR1 SNHLY and CDR2 FYNNEI come from the germline V gene. The CDR3 runs to 13 residues. The CDR3 loop reads CASRREGEVEAFF. In DNA form, the CDR3 reads TGTGCCAGCAGGAGGGAGGGGGAGGTTGAAGCTTTCTTT.

The CDR3 DNA reads TGTGCCAGCAGCTTGGAGCGGGAGGGCGTGGGTTGGTGGTTCTTC. Encoded protein: CASSLEREGVGWWFF. The rearrangement uses TRBV13 and TRBJ2-1; 10 nucleotides match TRBD2. The CDR3 has 15 residues. The ends lost 3 bases at V and 15 bases at J; junction bases unmatched: 14. Germline V gene lookup returns CDR1 PRHDT and CDR2 FYEKMQ (reference sequence).

A note on this clone: Different DNA sequences within this sample yield the same CDR3. This rearrangement joins TRBV5-1 to TRBJ1-3; the D is unclear. There are 13 residues in the CDR3. Germline lookup yields CDR1 SGHRS and CDR2 YFSETQ. The ends were cut back, 2 bases at V and 3 bases at J, with 6 bases in the middle. CDR3 in amino acids: CASSLAGGNTIYF. CDR3 nucleotides: TGCGCCAGCAGCTTAGCGGGTGGAAACACCATATATTTT.

J is TRBJ2-7 and V is TRBV7-9, with D hard to call. CDR1 and CDR2 (germline): SEHNR, FQNEAQ (reference sequence). This CDR3 has 13 amino acids. The ends were cut back, 4 bases at V and 3 bases at J, with 10 bases in the middle. The DNA for the CDR3 is TGTGCCAGCAGCTCCCCCACAAACTACGAGCAGTACTTC. Its translation is CASSSPTNYEQYF.

This clone was seen just once. The chain uses TRBV30 and TRBJ1-1, with D uncertain. V shed 1 base and J shed 4 bases, with 10 bases lying between them. CDR1 and CDR2 (germline): GTSNPN, SVGIG (reference sequence). The CDR3 runs 13 residues. CDR3 sequence (DNA): TGTGCCTGGAGTGCCCACCCCTCCACTGAAGCTTTCTTT. It is translated as CAWSAHPSTEAFF.

This chain links TRBV19 with TRBJ2-7; no clear D. The CDR3 is made up of 12 amino acids. The germline gives CDR1 LNHDA, CDR2 SQIVND (reference sequence). Trimming stripped 5 bases from V and 2 bases from J, with 7 bases between. The DNA for the CDR3 is TGTGCCAGTAGTGCGCTCCCCTACGAGCAGTACTTC. It codes for CASSALPYEQYF.

The chain couples TRBV27 to TRBJ2-6, with TRBD1 as a possible D gene (5 bases). The germline CDR1 and CDR2 sequences are MNHEY and SMNVEV (reference sequence). V was pared by 5 bases and J by 0 bases, with 11 bases between. The CDR3 is made up of 16 amino acids. The CDR3 spells CASSLPGPSGANVLTF. The CDR3 nucleotides are TGTGCCAGCAGTCTACCAGGGCCCTCTGGGGCCAACGTCCTGACTTTC.

This clone was seen only a few times. This chain links TRBV15 with TRBJ2-1; D possibly corresponds to TRBD2 (5 bases). Germline assignment: CDR1 LNHNV and CDR2 YYDKDF (reference sequence). This CDR3 is built from 15 residues. Trimming shortened V by 0 bases and J by 9 bases, and 15 bases separated the two germline ends. CDR3 DNA: TGTGCCACCAGCAGAGATCGTGTGAGGGCGGGTGAGCAGTTCTTC. Encoded protein: CATSRDRVRAGEQFF.

The J gene is TRBJ2-1, the V gene TRBV5-1; D gene uncertain. Trimming took 3 bases from V and 6 from J, leaving 10 bases between them. Germline V gives CDR1 SGHRS, CDR2 YFSETQ. The CDR3 extends over 13 amino acids. This chain's CDR3 is CASSSETGNEQFF. CDR3 nucleotides: TGCGCCAGCAGCTCTGAGACGGGCAATGAGCAGTTCTTC.

The chain uses TRBV7-9 and TRBJ2-1; D perhaps matches TRBD1 (5 bases). Germline CDR1 and CDR2: SEHNR and FQNEAQ (reference sequence). The ends were cut back, 3 bases at V and 2 bases at J, with 23 bases in the middle. CDR3 size: 19 residues. The CDR3 sequence: CASSLTAGGLLIAYNEQFF. CDR3 coding DNA: TGTGCCAGCAGCTTGACAGCCGGTGGGCTTTTAATAGCCTACAATGAGCAGTTCTTC.

This chain links TRBV5-6 with TRBJ1-1; D might be TRBD1 (6 bases). The length of the CDR3 is 15 residues. Germline V gene lookup returns CDR1 SGHDT and CDR2 YYEEEE. V was trimmed by 4 bases and J by 1 base, leaving 14 bases between them. DNA of the CDR3: TGTGCCAGCAGCCTCACAGGGTCTGGGAACACTGAAGCTTTCTTT. It is translated as CASSLTGSGNTEAFF.

The rearrangement links TRBV25-1 to TRBJ1-4, with D unresolved. Germline V gives CDR1 MGHDK, CDR2 SYGVNS. V was clipped by 8 bases and J by 4 bases, with 11 bases between them. The CDR3 is 13 amino acids. The CDR3 sequence: CASEERFNEKLFF. DNA for the CDR3: TGTGCCAGCGAGGAACGGTTTAATGAAAAACTGTTTTTT.

The chain links TRBV28 to TRBJ2-5, with a possible D match to TRBD1 (6 bases). CDR1 and CDR2 from the germline V gene are MDHEN and SYDVKM. Trimming removed 5 bases at V and 3 bases at J, with 10 bases between. The CDR3 extends over 13 amino acids. DNA of the CDR3: TGTGCCAGCAGTCACAGGGCGGAAGAGACCCAGTACTTC. Translation gives CASSHRAEETQYF.

The rearrangement uses TRBV9 and TRBJ2-3, with D possibly TRBD2 on 6 matching bases. The CDR3 runs to 14 residues. The V and J ends lost 1 base and 3 bases respectively, with 9 bases between them. Germline V gene data show CDR1 as SGDLS and CDR2 as YYNGEE. The CDR3 here is CASSVSLATDTQYF. As DNA, the CDR3 is TGTGCCAGCAGCGTATCCCTAGCGACAGATACGCAGTATTTT. The complete variable domain, with remaining parts taken from reference TRBV9 and TRBJ2-3, reads DSGVTQTPKHLITATGQRVTLRCSPRSGDLSVYWYQQSLDQGLQFLIQYYNGEERAKGNILERFSAQQFPDLHSELNLSSLELGDSALYFCASSVSLATDTQYFGPGTRLTVL.

The chain uses TRBV30 and TRBJ1-2; a weak D match, TRBD1 (6 bases). The CDR3 runs 12 residues. In germline, CDR1 is GTSNPN, CDR2 SVGIG (reference sequence). V lost 3 bases, J lost 5 bases, and 10 bases lay in between. The CDR3 nucleotides are TGTGCCTGGAGAGAAGGGGGGTATGGCTACACCTTC. This gives the protein CAWREGGYGYTF.

The V gene is TRBV15, the J gene TRBJ2-7, with TRBD1 identical over 8 bases. With 3 bases clipped from V and 1 base from J, the junction kept 5 bases outside the gene matches. CDR1 and CDR2 from the germline V gene are LNHNV and YYDKDF (reference sequence). The CDR3 consists of 15 residues. The CDR3 DNA sequence: TGTGCCACCAGCAGCCCCGGGACAGGATCCTACGAGCAGTACTTC. The encoded protein is CATSSPGTGSYEQYF.

CDR3 sequence: CASRFNLVSIGMNTEAFF. DNA of the CDR3: TGTGCAAGTCGCTTTAATTTGGTCTCGATAGGGATGAACACTGAAGCTTTCTTT. This sequence joins TRBV12-2 and TRBJ1-1. TRBV12-2 is a listed pseudogene. The CDR3 runs to 18 residues.